This T cell receptor beta chain was obtained from a study of regulatory T cells in long-lasting Graves disease. Points from the study as a whole: Researchers reported studying only peripheral blood, not thyroid tissue.

Described time point: newly diagnosed GD, antithyroid drugs for less than 3 months. The TCR library was made from RNA that had been extracted from PBMCs in TRIzol. This CDR3 spans 14 amino acids. Between the trimmed V and J ends, which lost 1 base and 6 bases, there was a span of 9 bases. In germline, CDR1 is SGHAT, CDR2 FQNNGV. iRepertoire HTBI primers and Arm-PCR of CDR3 regions built TCR beta libraries. TCRdb used MiXCR to reprocess the multiplex PCR reads, holding one entry per CDR3 protein. Of hundreds of thousands of distinct CDR3 sequences in the sample, roughly 13% were seen once. This clonotype came up many times. Its specificity is not known. These data also featured in a second study, about T cells in Graves' hyperthyroidism and ophthalmopathy. From that second work: The HTBI set primed first-round TCR CDR3 RT-PCR.

The chain carries TRBV11-2 and TRBJ2-2; the D is unclear. The TCR sequence derives from a man younger than 45 with Graves disease. Specimen: peripheral blood mononuclear cells (PBMCs), collected at new diagnosis, from a patient treated with antithyroid drugs. CDR3 sequence reads: CASSLVAWAGELFF. DNA for the CDR3: TGTGCCAGCAGCTTAGTAGCTTGGGCCGGGGAGCTGTTTTTT.